This is a list of T cell receptor beta chains from one sample in a study of blood T cell repertoires in COVID-19. Data came from immunoSEQ multiplex PCR; TCRdb stores just in-frame clones and leaves some out. The sample includes about 200,000 clones, roughly 90% of them seen just once. The sequenced sample was peripheral blood. The source is a man between 18 and 35 years old with active or convalescent COVID-19. Both conserved end residues are part of each CDR3. D genes are given only for firm matches. Clone size is not always given. Where it is, it says once, few, many or a class for expanded clones.

V gene	D gene	clone size	J gene	CDR3 protein	CDR3 DNA
TRBV21-1	.	once	TRBJ1-5	CASSEGRTGKVPNQPQHF	TGTGCCAGCAGCGAAGGGAGGACAGGGAAGGTACCTAATCAGCCCCAGCATTTT
TRBV10-1	TRBD1	.	TRBJ1-1	CASSVGTGGDDSEAFF	TGCGCCAGCAGTGTGGGGACAGGGGGCGATGATTCTGAAGCTTTCTTT
TRBV6-8	.	once	TRBJ1-6	CASGLLARPLHF	TGTGCCAGCGGCCTCCTCGCGAGGCCCCTCCACTTT
TRBV4-1	TRBD1	.	TRBJ1-2	CASSQAGRQGGYTF	TGCGCCAGCAGCCAAGCCGGGCGACAGGGCGGCTACACCTTC
TRBV5-1	TRBD2	once	TRBJ2-3	CASSPTGGESDTQYF	TGCGCCAGCAGCCCGACCGGGGGGGAGTCAGATACGCAGTATTTT
TRBV15	TRBD1	.	TRBJ1-4	CATSGSGQGSWTNEKLFF	TGTGCCACCAGCGGTTCCGGACAGGGGAGTTGGACTAATGAAAAACTGTTTTTT
TRBV6-5	.	.	TRBJ1-3	CAAWSRLAGNTIYF	TGTGCCGCTTGGTCGCGGCTGGCTGGAAACACCATATATTTT
TRBV30	.	few	TRBJ1-6	CAWSQGEPNSPLHF	TGTGCCTGGAGTCAGGGCGAACCTAATTCACCCCTCCACTTT
TRBV7-9	.	.	TRBJ2-2	CASSPVRTGNTGELFF	TGTGCCAGCAGCCCTGTGAGGACGGGAAACACCGGGGAGCTGTTTTTT
TRBV4-1	TRBD1	.	TRBJ2-7	CASSQETGNSYEQYF	TGCGCCAGCAGCCAGGAGACAGGGAACTCCTACGAGCAGTACTTC
TRBV19	.	.	TRBJ1-3	CASSYSGLSGNTIYF	TGTGCCAGTAGTTACAGCGGACTCTCTGGAAACACCATATATTTT
TRBV4-2	.	.	TRBJ2-2	CASSQEWQGRNTGELFF	TGTGCCAGCAGCCAAGAATGGCAGGGAAGGAACACCGGGGAGCTGTTTTTT
TRBV27	.	.	TRBJ1-2	CASSNRGVSIKLYGYTF	TGTGCCAGCAGCAACCGGGGGGTGTCAATAAAATTATATGGCTACACCTTC
TRBV7-3	TRBD2	.	TRBJ2-1	CASSLTSGRDEQFF	TGTGCCAGCAGCTTAACGAGCGGGAGGGATGAGCAGTTCTTC
TRBV6-5	.	few	TRBJ1-6	CASDTGDNSPLHF	TGTGCCAGCGATACAGGCGATAATTCACCCCTCCACTTT
TRBV7-9	TRBD1	.	TRBJ1-6	CASSFAGGTYNSPLHF	TGTGCCAGCAGCTTCGCAGGGGGCACCTATAATTCACCCCTCCACTTT
TRBV14	.	.	TRBJ2-7	CASVRDSSYEQYF	TGTGCCAGCGTCAGGGATAGCTCCTACGAGCAGTACTTC
TRBV6-5	.	.	TRBJ1-2	CATSTGPNYGYTF	TGTGCCACCTCTACAGGGCCTAACTATGGCTACACCTTC
TRBV5-1	TRBD1	.	TRBJ1-3	CASRGDSSGNTIYF	TGCGCCAGCAGGGGGGACAGCTCTGGAAACACCATATATTTT
TRBV25-1	TRBD1	.	TRBJ2-1	CASSVTGGNNEQFF	TGTGCCAGCAGTGTGACAGGGGGCAATAATGAGCAGTTCTTC
TRBV2	TRBD1	.	TRBJ1-5	CASSQDRGRNQPQHF	TGTGCCAGCAGCCAAGACAGGGGGAGAAATCAGCCCCAGCATTTT
TRBV30	TRBD2	.	TRBJ2-3	CAWSVRPSGRVTSTDTQYF	TGTGCCTGGAGTGTTCGGCCTAGCGGGCGGGTTACTAGCACAGATACGCAGTATTTT
TRBV6-1	TRBD1	.	TRBJ2-7	CASSESGQVSYEQYF	TGTGCCAGCAGTGAGTCGGGACAGGTCTCCTACGAGCAGTACTTC
TRBV30	.	.	TRBJ1-4	CAWNGRPGIAEKLFF	TGTGCCTGGAATGGCCGGCCAGGGATAGCTGAAAAACTGTTTTTT
TRBV6-6	.	.	TRBJ1-5	CATHLEYNQPQHF	TGTGCCACCCACTTAGAATACAATCAGCCCCAGCATTTT
TRBV7-9	.	.	TRBJ2-7	CASSLVETGSHYEQYF	TGTGCCAGCAGCTTGGTCGAGACCGGGAGTCACTACGAGCAGTACTTC
TRBV30	.	few	TRBJ1-2	CAWSVGGHGYTF	TGTGCCTGGAGTGTAGGAGGGCATGGCTACACCTTC
TRBV18	.	.	TRBJ1-1	CASSPRGGNTEAFF	TGTGCCAGCTCACCACGGGGGGGGAACACTGAAGCTTTCTTT
TRBV6-5	TRBD1	.	TRBJ1-4	CASSSGQMNEKLFF	TGTGCCAGCAGTTCGGGACAGATGAATGAAAAACTGTTTTTT
TRBV28	TRBD1	.	TRBJ2-7	CASRTGGSYEQYF	TGTGCCAGCAGGACAGGGGGCTCGTACGAGCAGTACTTC
TRBV29-1	TRBD2	.	TRBJ2-1	CSGSGMEGYNEQFF	TGCAGCGGTAGCGGGATGGAGGGGTACAATGAGCAGTTCTTC
TRBV27	.	.	TRBJ2-7	CASSLVQGPYEQYF	TGTGCCAGCAGTCTCGTACAGGGTCCCTACGAGCAGTACTTC
TRBV4-1	TRBD1	.	TRBJ2-6	CASSQDRSGQGSGANVLTF	TGCGCCAGCAGCCAAGATCGCTCGGGACAGGGATCTGGGGCCAACGTCCTGACTTTC
TRBV6-5	.	.	TRBJ1-5	CASSSTGSQPQHF	TGTGCCAGCAGTTCTACCGGGTCCCAGCCCCAGCATTTT
TRBV11-3	.	.	TRBJ1-1	CASSFRGGGAFF	TGTGCCAGCAGCTTCAGGGGCGGTGGGGCTTTCTTT
TRBV6-6	TRBD1	.	TRBJ1-2	CASSYYRDSYGYTF	TGTGCCAGCAGTTACTACCGGGACAGCTATGGCTACACCTTC
TRBV7-3	.	.	TRBJ1-5	CASSLTRYQPQHF	TGTGCCAGCAGCTTAACTCGTTATCAGCCCCAGCATTTT
TRBV4-2	TRBD1	.	TRBJ2-5	CASSLPDRDQETQYF	TGTGCCAGCAGCCTACCCGACAGGGATCAAGAGACCCAGTACTTC
TRBV5-6	TRBD1	.	TRBJ1-6	CASSTYDRERGPLHF	TGTGCCAGCAGCACATACGACAGGGAACGGGGTCCCCTCCACTTT
TRBV27	.	.	TRBJ1-6	CASSLSQGPRTPLHF	TGTGCCAGCAGTTTATCCCAGGGGCCTCGGACACCCCTCCACTTT
TRBV29-1	.	.	TRBJ1-1	CSVGRGGDTEAFF	TGCAGCGTTGGTCGGGGAGGGGACACTGAAGCTTTCTTT
TRBV15	TRBD2	.	TRBJ2-1	CATSTHSGGPDEQFF	TGTGCCACCAGCACCCACTCGGGAGGGCCGGATGAGCAGTTCTTC
TRBV2	.	.	TRBJ1-3	CATHRVGNTIYF	TGTGCCACTCACAGGGTCGGAAACACCATATATTTT
TRBV19	.	.	TRBJ1-4	CASTPSIGEKLFF	TGTGCCAGCACCCCCTCGATCGGTGAAAAACTGTTTTTT
TRBV25-1	TRBD1	.	TRBJ1-5	CASRGTGGYNQPQHF	TGTGCCAGCAGGGGGACAGGGGGCTACAATCAGCCCCAGCATTTT
TRBV11-2	TRBD1	.	TRBJ1-1	CASAPGRRTGLENTEAFF	TGTGCCAGCGCCCCTGGCCGAAGGACAGGGCTGGAGAACACTGAAGCTTTCTTT
TRBV5-4	.	.	TRBJ2-7	CASSPQGGGTYEQYF	TGTGCCAGCAGTCCGCAAGGGGGGGGAACCTACGAGCAGTACTTC
TRBV11-1	TRBD1	.	TRBJ2-7	CASSRQGGNSYEQYF	TGTGCCAGCAGCCGACAGGGGGGGAACTCCTACGAGCAGTACTTC
TRBV6-5	TRBD1	.	TRBJ1-4	CASKGARWANEKLFF	TGTGCCAGTAAGGGGGCTCGGTGGGCTAATGAAAAACTGTTTTTT
TRBV12-3/TRBV12-4	.	once	TRBJ2-7	CASSSEGREQYF	TGTGCCAGCAGTTCAGAGGGTAGGGAGCAGTACTTC
TRBV15	.	.	TRBJ2-7	CATSRDVQEQYF	TGTGCCACCAGCAGAGATGTGCAGGAGCAGTACTTC